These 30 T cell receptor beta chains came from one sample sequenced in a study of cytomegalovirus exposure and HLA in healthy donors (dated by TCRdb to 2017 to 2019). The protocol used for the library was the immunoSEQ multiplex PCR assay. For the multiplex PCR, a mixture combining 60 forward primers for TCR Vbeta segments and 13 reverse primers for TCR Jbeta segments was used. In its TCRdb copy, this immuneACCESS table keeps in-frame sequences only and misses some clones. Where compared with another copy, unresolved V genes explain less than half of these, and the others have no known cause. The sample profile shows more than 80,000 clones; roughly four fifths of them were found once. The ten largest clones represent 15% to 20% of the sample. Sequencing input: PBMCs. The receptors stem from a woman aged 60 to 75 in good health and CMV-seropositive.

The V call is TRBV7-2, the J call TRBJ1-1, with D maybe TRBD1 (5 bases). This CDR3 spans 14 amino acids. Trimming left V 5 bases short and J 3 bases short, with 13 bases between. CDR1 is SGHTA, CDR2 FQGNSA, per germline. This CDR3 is CASSPGDSYTEAFF. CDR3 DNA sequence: TGTGCCAGCAGCCCAGGCGACAGCTACACTGAAGCTTTCTTT.

The CDR3 DNA follows: TGCGCCAGCAGCCAAACGGGCGTTAGTGGCGGGAGGGCCGGGTACGAGCAGTACTTC. This sequence encodes CASSQTGVSGGRAGYEQYF. The chain combines TRBV4-1 with TRBJ2-7; 9 bases map to TRBD2. V gave up 2 bases and J gave up 4 bases; unmatched junction bases: 18. The germline gives CDR1 MGHRA, CDR2 YSYEKL. The CDR3 contains 19 residues.

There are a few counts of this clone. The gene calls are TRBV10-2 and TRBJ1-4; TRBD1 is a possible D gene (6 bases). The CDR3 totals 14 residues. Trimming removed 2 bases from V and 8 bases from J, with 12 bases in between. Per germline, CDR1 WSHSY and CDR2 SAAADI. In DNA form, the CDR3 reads TGCGCCAGCAGTGAGGGGGGGGCGCGGGAAAAACTGTTTTTT. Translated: CASSEGGAREKLFF.

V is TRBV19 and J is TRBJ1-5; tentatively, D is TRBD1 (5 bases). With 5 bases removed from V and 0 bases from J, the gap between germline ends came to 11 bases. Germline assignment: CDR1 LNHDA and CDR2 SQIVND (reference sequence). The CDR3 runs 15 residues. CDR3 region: CASSSQVNSNQPQHF. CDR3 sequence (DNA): TGTGCCAGTAGTTCACAGGTCAATAGCAATCAGCCCCAGCATTTT.

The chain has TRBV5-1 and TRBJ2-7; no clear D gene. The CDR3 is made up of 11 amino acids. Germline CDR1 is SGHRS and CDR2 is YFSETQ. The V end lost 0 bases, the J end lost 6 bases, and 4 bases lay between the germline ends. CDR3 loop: CASSLASEQYF. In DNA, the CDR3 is TGCGCCAGCAGCTTGGCCTCCGAGCAGTACTTC. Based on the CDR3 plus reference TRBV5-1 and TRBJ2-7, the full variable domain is KAGVTQTPRYLIKTRGQQVTLSCSPISGHRSVSWYQQTPGQGLQFLFEYFSETQRNKGNFPGRFSGRQFSNSRSEMNVSTLELGDSALYLCASSLASEQYFGPGTRLTVT.

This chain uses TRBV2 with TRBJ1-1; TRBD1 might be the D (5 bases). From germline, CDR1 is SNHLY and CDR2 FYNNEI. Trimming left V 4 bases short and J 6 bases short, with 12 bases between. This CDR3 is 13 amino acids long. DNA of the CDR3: TGTGCCAGCAGTGGAGGGACTCCTGCTGAAGCTTTCTTT. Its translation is CASSGGTPAEAFF.

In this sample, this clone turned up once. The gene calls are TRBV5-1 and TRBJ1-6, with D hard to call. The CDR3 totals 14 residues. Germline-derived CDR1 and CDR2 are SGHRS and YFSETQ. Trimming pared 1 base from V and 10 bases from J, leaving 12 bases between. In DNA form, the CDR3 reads TGCGCCAGCAGCTTGCCAGGAGCGGGGTCACCCCTCCACTTT. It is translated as CASSLPGAGSPLHF.

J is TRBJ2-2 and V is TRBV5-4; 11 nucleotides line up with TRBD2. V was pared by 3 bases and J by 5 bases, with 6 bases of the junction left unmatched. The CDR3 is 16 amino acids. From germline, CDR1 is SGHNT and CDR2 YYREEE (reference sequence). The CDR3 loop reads CASSSRTSGPTGELFF. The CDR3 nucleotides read TGTGCCAGCAGCTCCCGGACTAGCGGGCCTACCGGGGAGCTGTTTTTT.

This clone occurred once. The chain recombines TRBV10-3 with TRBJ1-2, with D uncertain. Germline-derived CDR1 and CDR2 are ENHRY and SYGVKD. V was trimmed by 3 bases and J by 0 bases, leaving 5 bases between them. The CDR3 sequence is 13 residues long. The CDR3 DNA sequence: TGTGCCATCAGTGACAGTTCTAACTATGGCTACACCTTC. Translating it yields CAISDSSNYGYTF.

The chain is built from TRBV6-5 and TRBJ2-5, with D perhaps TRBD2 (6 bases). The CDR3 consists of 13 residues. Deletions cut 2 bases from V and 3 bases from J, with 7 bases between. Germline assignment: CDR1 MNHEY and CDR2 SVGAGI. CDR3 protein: CASSYAGKETQYF. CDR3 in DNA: TGTGCCAGCAGTTACGCGGGAAAAGAGACCCAGTACTTC.

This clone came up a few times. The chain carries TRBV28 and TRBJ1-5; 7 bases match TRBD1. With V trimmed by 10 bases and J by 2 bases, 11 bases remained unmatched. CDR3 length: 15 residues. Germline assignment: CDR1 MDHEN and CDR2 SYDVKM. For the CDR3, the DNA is TGTGCCACGAGGAGAGGGGGCACTGGCAATCAGCCCCAGCATTTT. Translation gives CATRRGGTGNQPQHF. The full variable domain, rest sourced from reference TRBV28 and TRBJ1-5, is DVKVTQSSRYLVKRTGEKVFLECVQDMDHENMFWYRQDPGLGLRLIYFSYDVKMKEKGDIPEGYSVSREKKERFSLILESASTNQTSMYLCATRRGGTGNQPQHFGDGTRLSIL.

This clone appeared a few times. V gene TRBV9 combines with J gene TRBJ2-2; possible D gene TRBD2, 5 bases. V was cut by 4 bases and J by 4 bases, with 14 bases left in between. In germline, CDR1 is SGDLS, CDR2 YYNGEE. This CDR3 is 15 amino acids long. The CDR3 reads CASSPLGGGTGELFF. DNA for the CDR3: TGTGCCAGCAGCCCTCTAGGAGGAGGCACCGGGGAGCTGTTTTTT.

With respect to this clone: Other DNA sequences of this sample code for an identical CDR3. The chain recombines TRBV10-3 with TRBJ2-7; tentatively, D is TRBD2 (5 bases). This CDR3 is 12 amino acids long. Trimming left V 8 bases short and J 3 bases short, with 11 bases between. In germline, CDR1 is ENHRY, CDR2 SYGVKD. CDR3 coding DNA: TGTGCCATCGGTCCTAGCAGCTACGAGCAGTACTTC. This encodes CAIGPSSYEQYF.

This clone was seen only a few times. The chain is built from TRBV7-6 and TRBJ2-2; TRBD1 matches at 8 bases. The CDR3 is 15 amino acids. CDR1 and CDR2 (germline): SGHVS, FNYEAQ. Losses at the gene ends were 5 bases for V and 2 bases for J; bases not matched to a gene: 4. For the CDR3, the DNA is TGTGCCAGCAGCCACAGGGGGACTAACACCGGGGAGCTGTTTTTT. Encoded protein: CASSHRGTNTGELFF.

CDR3 loop: CASRNRGGNQPQHF. The CDR3 DNA sequence: TGTGCCAGCAGAAACAGGGGTGGGAATCAGCCCCAGCATTTT. The chain links TRBV6-1 to TRBJ1-5, with 7 nucleotides matching TRBD1. The CDR3 has 14 residues. V dropped 6 bases and J dropped 4; count of bases not matched to a gene: 6. Germline CDR1 MNHNS, CDR2 SASEGT.

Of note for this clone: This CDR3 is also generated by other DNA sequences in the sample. CDR3 residues: CASSSGTQAFF. CDR3 sequence (DNA): TGTGCCAGCAGCTCCGGGACTCAAGCTTTCTTT. This chain links TRBV28 with TRBJ1-1, with a weak D call TRBD1 (5 bases). The CDR3 covers 11 residues. Germline V gene lookup returns CDR1 MDHEN and CDR2 SYDVKM. V was clipped by 6 bases and J by 9 bases, with 11 bases between them.

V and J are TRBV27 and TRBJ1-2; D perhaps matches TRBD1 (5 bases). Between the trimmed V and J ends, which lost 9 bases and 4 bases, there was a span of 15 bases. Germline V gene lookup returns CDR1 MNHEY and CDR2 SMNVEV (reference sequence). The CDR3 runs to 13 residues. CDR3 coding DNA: TGTGCCAGGGGGCTTGGACGGAGCTATGGCTACACCTTC. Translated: CARGLGRSYGYTF.

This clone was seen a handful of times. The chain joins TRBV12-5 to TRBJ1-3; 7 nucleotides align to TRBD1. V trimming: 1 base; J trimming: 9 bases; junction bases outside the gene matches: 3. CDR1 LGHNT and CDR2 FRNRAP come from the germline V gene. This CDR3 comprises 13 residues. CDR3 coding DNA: TGTGCTAGTGGTTTGGGACCAGGGGGCACCATATATTTT. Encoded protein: CASGLGPGGTIYF.

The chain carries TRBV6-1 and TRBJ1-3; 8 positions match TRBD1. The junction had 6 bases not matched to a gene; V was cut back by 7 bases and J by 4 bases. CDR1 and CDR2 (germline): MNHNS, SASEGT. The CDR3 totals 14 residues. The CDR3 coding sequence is TGTGCCAGCAACCGACAGGGGATCGGAAACACCATATATTTT. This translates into CASNRQGIGNTIYF.

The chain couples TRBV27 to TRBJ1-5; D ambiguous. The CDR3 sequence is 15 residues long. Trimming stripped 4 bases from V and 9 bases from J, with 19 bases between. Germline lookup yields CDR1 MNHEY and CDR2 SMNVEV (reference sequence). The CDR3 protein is CASSSVSSGVGPQHF. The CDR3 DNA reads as TGTGCCAGCAGTTCGGTCTCGTCCGGGGTAGGGCCCCAGCATTTT.

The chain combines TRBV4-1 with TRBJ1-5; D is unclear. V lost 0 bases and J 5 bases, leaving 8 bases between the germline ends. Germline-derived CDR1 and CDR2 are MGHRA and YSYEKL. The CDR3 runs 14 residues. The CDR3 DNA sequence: TGCGCCAGCAGCCAAGAGGTGAGAGATCAGCCCCAGCATTTT. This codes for CASSQEVRDQPQHF.

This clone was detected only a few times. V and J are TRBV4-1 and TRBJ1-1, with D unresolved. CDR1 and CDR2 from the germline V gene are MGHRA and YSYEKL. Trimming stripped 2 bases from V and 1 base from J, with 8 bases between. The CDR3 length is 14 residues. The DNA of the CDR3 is TGCGCCAGCAGCCAATGGAACAGGAACACTGAAGCTTTCTTT. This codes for CASSQWNRNTEAFF.

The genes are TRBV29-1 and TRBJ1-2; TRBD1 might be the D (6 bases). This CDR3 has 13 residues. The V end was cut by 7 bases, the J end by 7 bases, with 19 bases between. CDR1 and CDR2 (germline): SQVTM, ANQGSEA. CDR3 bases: TGCAGCGCCCCGGGACACCAAAGCGGTGGCTACACCTTC. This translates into CSAPGHQSGGYTF.

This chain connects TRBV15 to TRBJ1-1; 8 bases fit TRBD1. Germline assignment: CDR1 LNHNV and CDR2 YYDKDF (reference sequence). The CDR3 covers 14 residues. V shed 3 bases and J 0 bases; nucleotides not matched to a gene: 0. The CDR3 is CATSRGQVNTEAFF. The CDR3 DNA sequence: TGTGCCACCAGCAGGGGACAGGTGAACACTGAAGCTTTCTTT.

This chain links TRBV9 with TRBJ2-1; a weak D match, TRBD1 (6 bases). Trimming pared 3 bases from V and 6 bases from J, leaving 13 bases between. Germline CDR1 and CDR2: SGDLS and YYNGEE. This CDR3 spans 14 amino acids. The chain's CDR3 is CASSGGPASNEQFF. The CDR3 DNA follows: TGTGCCAGCAGCGGGGGGCCGGCAAGCAATGAGCAGTTCTTC.

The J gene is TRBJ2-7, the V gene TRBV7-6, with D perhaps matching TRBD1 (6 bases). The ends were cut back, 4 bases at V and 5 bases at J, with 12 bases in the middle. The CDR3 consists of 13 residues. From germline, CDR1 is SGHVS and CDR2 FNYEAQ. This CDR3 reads CASSSGQRNEQYF. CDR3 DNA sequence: TGTGCCAGCAGCTCCGGACAGCGGAACGAGCAGTACTTC.

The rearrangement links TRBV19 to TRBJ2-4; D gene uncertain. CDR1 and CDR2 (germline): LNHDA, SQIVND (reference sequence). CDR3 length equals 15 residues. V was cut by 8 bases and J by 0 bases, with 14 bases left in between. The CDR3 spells CASSLGALAKNIQYF. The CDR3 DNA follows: TGTGCCAGTTCCTTAGGAGCCCTAGCCAAAAACATTCAGTACTTC.

CDR3: CASSGAPRGSYNEQFF. The CDR3 DNA reads TGTGCCAGCAGCGGGGCCCCCAGGGGTTCTTACAATGAGCAGTTCTTC. The gene calls are TRBV9 and TRBJ2-1; a weak D match, TRBD1 (6 bases). Germline V gene data show CDR1 as SGDLS and CDR2 as YYNGEE. This CDR3 comprises 16 residues. Trimming took off 3 bases at V and 4 bases at J, with 17 bases between the two ends.

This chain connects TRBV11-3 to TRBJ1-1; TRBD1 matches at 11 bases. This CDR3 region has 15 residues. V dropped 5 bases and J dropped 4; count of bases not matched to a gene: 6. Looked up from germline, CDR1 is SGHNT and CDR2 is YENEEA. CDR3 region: CASSNRDRGSTEAFF. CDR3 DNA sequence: TGTGCCAGCAGCAACCGGGACAGGGGGAGCACTGAAGCTTTCTTT.

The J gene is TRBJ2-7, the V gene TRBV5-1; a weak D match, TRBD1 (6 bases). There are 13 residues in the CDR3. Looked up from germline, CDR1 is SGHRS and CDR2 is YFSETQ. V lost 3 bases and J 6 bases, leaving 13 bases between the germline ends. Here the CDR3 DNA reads TGCGCCAGCAGCTGGGACACCTCTGGCGAGCAGTACTTC. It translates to CASSWDTSGEQYF.